This is a list of T cell receptor beta chains from one sample in a study of cytomegalovirus exposure and HLA in healthy donors. The data were produced by immunoSEQ multiplex PCR, yet TCRdb's version contains in-frame clones alone and is incomplete. The sample has 150,000 to 200,000 clones, roughly 76% seen once. Sequences were obtained from PBMCs. The receptors originated from a man aged 35 to 55 in good health and CMV-seropositive. Each CDR3 is given with its conserved first and last residue. Fields, in order: D gene, J gene, V gene, CDR3 protein. D genes are given only for firm matches.

TRBD2 | TRBJ2-1 | TRBV19 | CASSMVPGLAGGRGNEQFF
NA | TRBJ2-6 | TRBV18 | CASSPSRTGANVLTF
NA | TRBJ1-6 | TRBV4-3 | CASSQVNAGSSPLHF
TRBD1 | TRBJ1-5 | TRBV2 | CASSQGRGNQPQHF
TRBD1 | TRBJ1-2 | TRBV5-1 | CASSTTGAAYGYTF
NA | TRBJ2-7 | TRBV19 | CASSPQGSPSSYEQYF
NA | TRBJ2-7 | TRBV28 | CASSLGRGLKYEQYF
NA | TRBJ2-5 | TRBV15 | CATSRNIEDQETQYF
NA | TRBJ1-1 | TRBV4-2 | CASSQDLQGAGAFF
NA | TRBJ2-1 | TRBV10-3 | CAISESTLVIYNEQFF
TRBD2 | TRBJ2-1 | TRBV18 | CASSPGSGGSGSYNEQFF